The entry that follows covers one T cell receptor beta chain sequence. No antigen is known for it. The CDR3 extends over 13 amino acids. Germline lookup yields CDR1 MNHEY and CDR2 SMNVEV (reference sequence). V lost 5 bases, J lost 0 bases, and 8 bases lay in between. Amplification started from genomic DNA. A primer set of 30 forward and 13 reverse primers amplified the CDR3. TCRdb re-called the multiplex PCR reads through MiXCR, storing one row per CDR3 protein. The sample has fewer than 300,000 distinct CDR3 sequences, over 45% seen once. The record originates from a study of type 1 and type 2 diabetes patients. Whole-study context: CD4+ or CD8+ T cells were positively selected from PBMCs with microbeads. The whole study generated around 20,000,000 paired-end reads. Study-level results: Age and gender were not matched between study groups, possibly biasing interpretation. Type 2 diabetes and control samples shared highly correlated V and J usage, averaging about 0.97.

Sequencing was carried out using peripheral blood mononuclear cells (PBMCs). This receptor was identified in a young man with type 2 diabetes. The genes are TRBV27 and TRBJ2-7, with no clear D. CDR3 coding DNA: TGTGCCAGCAGTCTCCAGCTCTCCTACGAGCAGTACTTC. It encodes CASSLQLSYEQYF.